This TCR beta chain was profiled in a study of blood T cells in healthy people across ages. Germline lookup yields CDR1 DFQATT and CDR2 SNEGSKA (reference sequence). V lost 5 bases and J 5 bases, leaving 12 bases between the germline ends. The CDR3 loop spans 12 amino acids. Each sample provided at least 5.5 micrograms of extracted total RNA. A second roughly 6 to 11 cycle PCR used barcoded and J-beta primers. TCRdb analysed the 5' RACE reads with MiXCR anew, one entry per CDR3 protein. In the table there are about a million distinct CDR3 sequences, just over 50% of which are singletons. The chain employs TRBV20-1 and TRBJ2-5; weak D call: TRBD1 (8 bases). This TCR derives from a woman aged 55-75 years in good health. Sequencing was done on a sample of blood. CDR3 DNA sequence: TGCAGTGCTCACAGGGGGGGGGAGACCCAGTACTTC. Amino acid sequence: CSAHRGGETQYF.